These 26 T cell receptor beta chains came from one sample sequenced in a study of T and B cells in COVID-19 patients. BIOMED2 TRB-A/B primer pools were used in multiplex TRB PCR. TCRdb ran MiXCR on the multiplex PCR reads and lists one entry per CDR3 protein. The repertoire consists of approximately 14,000 distinct CDR3 sequences, with roughly 28% occurring once and the leading ten covering about 6.5%. Blood genomic DNA input for TRB amplification was about 240-550 ng. The sequenced sample was blood. The receptors stem from a human donor who had recovered from COVID-19.

By proportion, this clonotype is medium-sized. The rearrangement links TRBV5-6 to TRBJ2-3, with D perhaps matching TRBD2 (6 bases). The CDR3 loop spans 17 amino acids. V gave up 3 bases and J gave up 0 bases, with 17 bases separating them. The germline V gene has CDR1 SGHDT and CDR2 YYEEEE. The CDR3 loop reads CASSSFRRGTSTDTQYF. In nucleotides, the CDR3 is TGTGCCAGCAGCTCGTTCCGTCGGGGGACTAGCACAGATACGCAGTATTTT. The entire variable domain, with the rest obtained from reference TRBV5-6 and TRBJ2-3, is as follows: DAGVTQSPTHLIKTRGQQVTLRCSPKSGHDTVSWYQQALGQGPQFIFQYYEEEERQRGNFPDRFSGHQFPNYSSELNVNALLLGDSALYLCASSSFRRGTSTDTQYFGPGTRLTVL.

The V call is TRBV10-3, the J call TRBJ1-5, with TRBD1 identical over 7 bases. CDR1 and CDR2 from the germline V gene are ENHRY and SYGVKD. There are 13 residues in the CDR3. V was pared by 6 bases and J by 5 bases, with 4 bases of the junction left unmatched. CDR3 residues: CAIRGQLDQPQHF. In nucleotides, the CDR3 is TGTGCCATCAGGGGACAGCTAGATCAGCCCCAGCATTTT.

This clonotype was detected only a few times. The V gene is TRBV7-9, the J gene TRBJ2-6, with no clear D. The CDR3 has 14 residues. The V gene's germline CDR1 is SEHNR and CDR2 FQNEAQ (reference sequence). V was shortened by 3 bases and J by 8 bases, with 11 bases between the two germline ends. CDR3 sequence: CASSFVLGPNVLTF. For the CDR3, the DNA is TGTGCCAGCAGCTTTGTGTTAGGGCCCAACGTCCTGACTTTC.

To note about this clonotype: A much bigger clone sits one base away, suggesting this may be a read error. This chain joins TRBV15 and TRBJ1-4; possible D gene TRBD1, 5 bases. Trimming stripped 1 base from V and 8 bases from J, with 14 bases between. This CDR3 comprises 15 residues. CDR1 and CDR2 from the germline V gene are LNHNV and YYDKDF (reference sequence). DNA of the CDR3: TGTGCCACCAGCAGAGGGTCCTTAAGGGGCGAAAAACTGTTTTTT. Translated: CATSRGSLRGEKLFF. Full variable domain (remainder filled in from reference TRBV15 and TRBJ1-4): DAMVIQNPRYQVTQFGKPVTLSCSQTLNHNVMYWYQQKSSQAPKLLFHYYDKDFNNEADTPDNFQSRRPNTSFCFLDIRSPGLGDTAMYLCATSRGSLRGEKLFFGSGTQLSVL.

In this sample, this clonotype turned up a few times. The V and J genes are TRBV18 and TRBJ1-1; no definite D call. Germline CDR1 reads KGHSH; CDR2 reads LQKENI. V dropped 0 bases and J dropped 4 bases, with 12 bases sitting between them. The CDR3 spans 15 residues. The CDR3 is CASSPPRDQGTEAFF. The DNA for the CDR3 is TGTGCCAGCTCACCACCAAGGGATCAAGGCACTGAAGCTTTCTTT. Full variable domain (outside the CDR3, taken from reference TRBV18 and TRBJ1-1): NAGVMQNPRHLVRRRGQEARLRCSPMKGHSHVYWYRQLPEEGLKFMVYLQKENIIDESGMPKERFSAEFPKEGPSILRIQQVVRGDSAAYFCASSPPRDQGTEAFFGQGTRLTVV.

This rearrangement joins TRBV6-5 to TRBJ2-1, with 8 positions matching TRBD2. Germline V lookup: CDR1 MNHEY, CDR2 SVGAGI. CDR3 size: 15 residues. V lost 6 bases, J lost 3 bases, and 7 bases stayed unmatched. The CDR3 sequence: CASRIYSGDYNEQFF. DNA for the CDR3: TGTGCCAGCAGAATATATAGCGGGGACTACAATGAGCAGTTCTTC.

This clonotype was found a few times. This chain joins TRBV12-3 or TRBV12-4 and TRBJ2-1; 15 bases align to TRBD2. V shed 6 bases, J shed 4 bases, and the junction held 22 bases outside the gene matches. CDR3 length: 22 amino acids. The CDR3: CASSYSPGLAGGPTQGYNEQFF. Here the CDR3 DNA reads TGTGCCAGCAGCTATTCCCCCGGACTAGCGGGAGGGCCTACCCAAGGATACAATGAGCAGTTCTTC.

In this sample, this clonotype turned up many times. V gene TRBV18 combines with J gene TRBJ1-4; the D is unclear. CDR1 and CDR2 (germline): KGHSH, LQKENI. The CDR3 covers 16 residues. V was shortened by 2 bases and J by 3 bases, with 13 bases between the two germline ends. The CDR3, as DNA: TGTGCCAGCTCACCATCAAACAGAGCGGCTAATGAAAAACTGTTTTTT. Amino acid sequence: CASSPSNRAANEKLFF.

CDR3: CASSEGGTRVDTQYF. CDR3 coding DNA: TGTGCCAGCAGCGAGGGGGGGACCCGAGTCGATACGCAGTATTTT. J is TRBJ2-3 and V is TRBV7-3, with D possibly being TRBD2 (7 bases). This CDR3 contains 15 residues. The V end was cut by 5 bases, the J end by 6 bases, with 18 bases between. Per the germline V gene, CDR1 is SGHTA and CDR2 is FQGTGA.

About this clonotype: This could be a read error, since a much larger clone is one nucleotide away. The chain combines TRBV6-5 with TRBJ2-7, with TRBD2 as a possible D gene (6 bases). This CDR3 is built from 15 residues. Looked up from germline, CDR1 is MNHEY and CDR2 is SVGAGI. V shed 4 bases and J shed 0 bases, with 13 bases lying between them. This chain's CDR3 is CASSFVDGSSYEQYF. DNA for the CDR3: TGTGCCAGCAGTTTCGTGGACGGGAGCTCCTACGAGCAGTACTTC.

This chain connects TRBV6-1 to TRBJ1-1; D remains unclear. Deletions cut 8 bases from V and 4 bases from J, with 14 bases between. This CDR3 region has 13 residues. Looked up from germline, CDR1 is MNHNS and CDR2 is SASEGT. CDR3 sequence: CASGVDSSTEAFF. DNA of the CDR3: TGTGCCAGCGGAGTGGACTCCTCCACTGAAGCTTTCTTT.

In its sample, this clonotype ranks as medium-sized. V usage is TRBV19 and J usage is TRBJ2-3; 12 bases are shared with TRBD2. In germline, CDR1 is LNHDA, CDR2 SQIVND (reference sequence). The trim removed 6 bases at V and 2 bases at J, leaving 12 bases unmatched. The CDR3 contains 18 residues. The CDR3 is CASRPRLAGALATDTQYF. The CDR3 region has the DNA TGTGCCAGTAGACCTCGACTAGCGGGAGCCCTCGCCACAGATACGCAGTATTTT. The whole variable domain, remainder taken from reference TRBV19 and TRBJ2-3, is DGGITQSPKYLFRKEGQNVTLSCEQNLNHDAMYWYRQDPGQGLRLIYYSQIVNDFQKGDIAEGYSVSREKKESFPLTVTSAQKNPTAFYLCASRPRLAGALATDTQYFGPGTRLTVL.

The chain carries TRBV20-1 and TRBJ2-1; 8 nucleotides align to TRBD2. In germline, CDR1 is DFQATT, CDR2 SNEGSKA (reference sequence). The CDR3 sequence is 13 residues long. Here the CDR3 DNA reads TGCAGCCCCAGAGCGGGAGTTCGAAATGAGCAGTTCTTC. Protein sequence: CSPRAGVRNEQFF.

V is TRBV30 and J is TRBJ1-1, with a tentative D call TRBD1 (6 bases). The CDR3 has 13 residues. With 0 bases removed from V and 7 bases from J, the gap between germline ends came to 12 bases. Germline CDR1 is GTSNPN and CDR2 is SVGIG (reference sequence). The CDR3 sequence: CAWSVQQGIEAFF. The CDR3, as DNA: TGTGCCTGGAGTGTACAACAGGGTATTGAAGCTTTCTTT.

By share, this clonotype counts as medium-sized. This chain uses TRBV6-5 with TRBJ1-4; D perhaps matches TRBD1 (6 bases). V lost 6 bases to trimming and J lost 7 bases, with 9 bases between them. The germline gives CDR1 MNHEY, CDR2 SVGAGI. The CDR3 is 12 amino acids. CDR3 DNA sequence: TGTGCCAGCAGACAGGGAGGTGAAAAACTGTTTTTT. Protein: CASRQGGEKLFF.

The V call is TRBV4-2, the J call TRBJ2-5; D not resolved. The V end lost 5 bases, the J end lost 1 base, and 11 bases lay between the germline ends. This CDR3 spans 14 amino acids. The germline CDR1 and CDR2 sequences are LGHNA and YNFKEQ. CDR3 residues: CASSYDLTQETQYF. DNA of the CDR3: TGTGCCAGCAGCTACGATTTGACCCAAGAGACCCAGTACTTC.

By share of the sample, this clonotype is medium-sized. This chain links TRBV30 with TRBJ2-7, with D perhaps being TRBD1 or TRBD2 (5 bases each). The germline V gene encodes CDR1 GTSNPN and CDR2 SVGIG (reference sequence). The CDR3 sequence is 14 residues long. Trimming stripped 2 bases from V and 5 bases from J, with 16 bases between. CDR3 sequence (DNA): TGTGCCTGGAGTATGTGGGACCCCCAGGACGAGCAGTACTTC. The encoded protein is CAWSMWDPQDEQYF.

The table lists this clonotype with a few counts. This chain links TRBV7-6 with TRBJ1-3; D possibly corresponds to TRBD1 (5 bases). The V end lost 7 bases, the J end lost 2 bases, and 9 bases lay between the germline ends. The CDR3 consists of 13 residues. Germline CDR1 reads SGHVS; CDR2 reads FNYEAQ. CDR3 residues: CASKGWTGNTIYF. CDR3 DNA: TGTGCCAGCAAGGGGTGGACTGGAAACACCATATATTTT.

The rearrangement joins TRBV27 to TRBJ1-1; D is perhaps TRBD1 (6 bases). V lost 5 bases and J lost 3, with 28 bases in between. Per germline, CDR1 MNHEY and CDR2 SMNVEV (reference sequence). This CDR3 region has 19 residues. The CDR3 coding sequence is TGTGCCAGCAGTAGGGGGGCCCCAGGAGGAGGTAGGGGGGACACTGAAGCTTTCTTT. Amino acid sequence: CASSRGAPGGGRGDTEAFF.

This clonotype was picked up a small number of times. The CDR3: CASSKLDGTVSYNEQFF. The CDR3 DNA reads TGTGCCAGCAGTAAGCTCGACGGGACAGTCTCCTACAATGAGCAGTTCTTC. J is TRBJ2-1 and V is TRBV6-5, with TRBD1 matching 7 bases. J gave up 0 bases and V 5 bases, and 10 bases lay outside the gene matches. The germline V gene encodes CDR1 MNHEY and CDR2 SVGAGI. This CDR3 is built from 17 residues.

The rearrangement joins TRBV11-2 to TRBJ2-1; TRBD1 aligns across 7 bases. The CDR3 length is 15 residues. In germline, CDR1 is SGHAT, CDR2 FQNNGV. V gave up 7 bases and J gave up 9 bases; unmatched junction bases: 15. This CDR3 reads CASTPGTDIRSEQFF. CDR3 DNA sequence: TGTGCCAGCACCCCCGGGACAGATATTCGCAGTGAGCAGTTCTTC.

The rearrangement uses TRBV7-9 and TRBJ1-1; D is uncertain. The CDR3 is 14 amino acids. The germline V gene has CDR1 SEHNR and CDR2 FQNEAQ (reference sequence). Trimming removed 5 bases at V and 1 base at J, with 11 bases between. In nucleotides, the CDR3 is TGTGCCAGCAGCCCGAGTCGAGCGAACACTGAAGCTTTCTTT. It encodes CASSPSRANTEAFF.

There are many counts of this clonotype. The rearrangement links TRBV10-3 to TRBJ2-2, with TRBD1 matching over 7 bases. Germline CDR1 and CDR2: ENHRY and SYGVKD. This CDR3 region has 14 residues. Trimming removed 10 bases from V and 5 bases from J; junction bases left unmatched: 10. CDR3 sequence reads: CATDARQGTGELFF. Here the CDR3 DNA reads TGTGCCACCGATGCCCGACAGGGAACCGGGGAGCTGTTTTTT.

This chain links TRBV11-1 with TRBJ2-7, with a possible D match to TRBD2 (6 bases). The CDR3 has 16 residues. Germline values: CDR1 SGHAT, CDR2 FQDESV (reference sequence). The V end lost 5 bases, the J end lost 3 bases, and 20 bases lay between the germline ends. CDR3 in DNA: TGTGCCAGCAGCGGGAGGATGGGATTTAGGAACTACGAGCAGTACTTC. Translation gives CASSGRMGFRNYEQYF.

This clonotype has only a few counts. The chain couples TRBV6-6 to TRBJ1-2; D unclear. Per the germline V gene, CDR1 is MNHNY and CDR2 is SVGAGI (reference sequence). CDR3 length: 16 amino acids. V was clipped by 7 bases and J by 1 base, with 19 bases between them. CDR3 DNA sequence: TGTGCCAGCAACGAAGTAGGCAGACTTGATAACTATGGCTACACCTTC. Protein product: CASNEVGRLDNYGYTF.

The genes are TRBV12-3 or TRBV12-4 and TRBJ1-2; D uncertain. There are 12 residues in the CDR3. V was trimmed by 3 bases and J by 4 bases, leaving 6 bases between them. This CDR3 is CASSFGAYGYTF. CDR3 nucleotides: TGTGCCAGCAGTTTCGGCGCCTATGGCTACACCTTC.